Below are 11 T cell receptor beta chains sequenced from a single sample in a study. TCRdb re-called the 5' RACE reads with MiXCR, one entry per CDR3 protein. Of 35,000 to 50,000 distinct CDR3 sequences in the sample, around 30% were seen once. The sequenced sample consisted of tumor-infiltrating memory CD4+ T cells sorted from the breast tumor. Indicated subset: memory CD4+ T cells, CD4+CD45RO+CD25-. These receptors originate from a female donor with breast cancer.

J is TRBJ1-3 and V is TRBV30; D gene uncertain. CDR1 and CDR2 (germline): GTSNPN, SVGIG (reference sequence). This CDR3 is 15 amino acids long. V shed 1 base and J shed 0 bases, with 10 bases lying between them. The chain's CDR3 is CAWSGGSFSGNTIYF. Written as DNA, the CDR3 is TGTGCCTGGAGTGGTGGGAGCTTCTCTGGAAACACCATATATTTT.

The chain combines TRBV5-6 with TRBJ2-5; 8 bases line up with TRBD2. Germline V gene lookup returns CDR1 SGHDT and CDR2 YYEEEE. This CDR3 region has 15 residues. Losses at the gene ends were 0 bases for V and 5 bases for J; bases not matched to a gene: 6. Written as DNA, the CDR3 is TGTGCCAGCAGCTTGGACAGGTCGGGGGGGGAGACCCAGTACTTC. It is translated as CASSLDRSGGETQYF.

This clonotype showed up just a few times. V gene TRBV5-1 combines with J gene TRBJ2-7; D unclear. CDR3 length: 14 residues. Germline V gives CDR1 SGHRS, CDR2 YFSETQ. The germline V and J ends were trimmed by 0 bases and 4 bases, with 11 bases remaining between them. The CDR3 bases are TGCGCCAGCAGCTTGGGTCCAGGAGAGTACGAGCAGTACTTC. It codes for CASSLGPGEYEQYF.

The genes are TRBV3-1 and TRBJ2-3, with 8 bases matching TRBD2. The ends lost 10 bases at V and 3 bases at J; junction bases unmatched: 6. This CDR3 is built from 13 residues. In germline, CDR1 is LGHDT, CDR2 YNNKEL (reference sequence). The CDR3 reads CAMGERETDTQYF. The CDR3 DNA reads as TGTGCCATGGGAGAGCGGGAGACAGATACGCAGTATTTT.

The chain has TRBV7-2 and TRBJ2-2; 15 positions agree with TRBD2. V lost 4 bases to trimming and J lost 4 bases; unmatched junction nucleotides: 1. CDR3 size: 16 residues. Looked up from germline, CDR1 is SGHTA and CDR2 is FQGNSA. The CDR3 spells CASSWTSGGATGELFF. The CDR3 coding sequence is TGTGCCAGCAGCTGGACTAGCGGGGGGGCCACCGGGGAGCTGTTTTTT.

DNA of the CDR3: TGTGCCATCAGTGGTGGAGATCAGCCCCAGCATTTT. It specifies CAISGGDQPQHF. The chain is built from TRBV10-3 and TRBJ1-5; D is unclear. The V end lost 4 bases, the J end lost 5 bases, and 6 bases lay between the germline ends. CDR1 is ENHRY, CDR2 SYGVKD, per germline. The CDR3 is 12 amino acids.

Concerning this clonotype itself: A read error is possible here, since a much larger clone lies one base away. This chain uses TRBV12-3 or TRBV12-4 with TRBJ1-4; the match to TRBD1 covers 9 bases. This CDR3 comprises 14 residues. The CDR3 loop is CTSSSQGAGEKLFF. As DNA, the CDR3 is TGTACCAGCAGTTCACAGGGGGCCGGGGAAAAACTGTTTTTT.

This clonotype has just a few counts. The chain has TRBV18 and TRBJ2-5, with D hard to call. Deletions cut 6 bases from V and 3 bases from J, with 11 bases between. The CDR3 length is 13 residues. From germline, CDR1 is KGHSH and CDR2 LQKENI. This CDR3 is CASSRAQEETQYF. In nucleotides, the CDR3 is TGTGCCAGCTCTCGGGCGCAGGAAGAGACCCAGTACTTC. The complete variable domain, with remaining parts taken from reference TRBV18 and TRBJ2-5, reads NAGVMQNPRHLVRRRGQEARLRCSPMKGHSHVYWYRQLPEEGLKFMVYLQKENIIDESGMPKERFSAEFPKEGPSILRIQQVVRGDSAAYFCASSRAQEETQYFGPGTRLLVL.

The chain recombines TRBV12-3 or TRBV12-4 with TRBJ1-4; D gene ambiguous. V dropped 3 bases and J dropped 3 bases, with 11 bases sitting between them. The CDR3 totals 15 residues. CDR3 residues: CASSFWRRANEKLFF. The CDR3 region has the DNA TGTGCCAGCAGTTTCTGGAGGCGGGCTAATGAAAAACTGTTTTTT.

V gene TRBV5-1 combines with J gene TRBJ2-2; unclear D gene. The CDR3 totals 16 residues. Germline V gene data show CDR1 as SGHRS and CDR2 as YFSETQ. Trimming pared 0 bases from V and 0 bases from J, leaving 9 bases between. CDR3 region: CASSLEGSPNTGELFF. CDR3 sequence (DNA): TGCGCCAGCAGCTTGGAAGGGTCCCCGAACACCGGGGAGCTGTTTTTT.

The rearrangement links TRBV7-9 to TRBJ2-5, with D perhaps TRBD1 (6 bases). In germline, CDR1 is SEHNR, CDR2 FQNEAQ (reference sequence). CDR3 length: 14 amino acids. Trimming shortened V by 2 bases and J by 2 bases, and 9 bases separated the two germline ends. The CDR3 spells CASSLSGQQETQYF. The CDR3 region has the DNA TGTGCCAGCAGCTTATCCGGACAGCAAGAGACCCAGTACTTC. Using reference TRBV7-9 and TRBJ2-5 for the parts outside the CDR3, the full variable domain is DTGVSQNPRHKITKRGQNVTFRCDPISEHNRLYWYRQTLGQGPEFLTYFQNEAQLEKSRLLSDRFSAERPKGSFSTLEIQRTEQGDSAMYLCASSLSGQQETQYFGPGTRLLVL.